This TCR beta chain was recorded in a study of OX40 agonist ivuxolimab in advanced cancers. The count of this clone is one. Antigen specificity is unknown. Whole-study findings and limits: Partial responders at 0.1-3.0 mg/kg had among the lowest clonal expansion.

V was trimmed by 6 bases and J by 4 bases, leaving 16 bases between them. Germline V lookup: CDR1 SNHLY, CDR2 FYNNEI. CDR3 size: 15 residues. TCRdb keeps only in-frame clones here, not all; method: immunoSEQ multiplex PCR. The repertoire holds some 60,000 clones, with approximately 80% as singletons. Sequencing was performed on CD4+ or CD8+ T cells sorted from blood, taken in a trial of the OX40 agonist ivuxolimab. V and J are TRBV2 and TRBJ1-3; D may be TRBD1 (6 bases). The clonotype was recovered from an adult with an advanced solid tumor such as melanoma, head and neck, liver or kidney cancer. CDR3 sequence (DNA): TGTGCCAGCAGGTTCCGGACAGAAGGGGGAAACACCATATATTTT. This codes for CASRFRTEGGNTIYF.